Presented here are 8 T cell receptor beta chains from one specimen sequenced in a study of blood T cell repertoires in COVID-19. Repertoires were generated with immunoSEQ multiplex PCR, while TCRdb's copy carries only in-frame clones and drops some. The sample holds 130,000 or so clones, roughly three quarters seen once. Sequenced input: peripheral blood. The receptor source for this set is an elderly man with acute or convalescent COVID-19.

The chain uses TRBV20-1 and TRBJ1-5; 9 bases fit TRBD1. The CDR3 consists of 11 residues. Germline CDR1 reads DFQATT; CDR2 reads SNEGSKA (reference sequence). The trim removed 5 bases at V and 16 bases at J, leaving 9 bases unmatched. CDR3 sequence (DNA): TGCAGTGCTTCCCCCGGGACAGGGATACATTTT. It encodes CSASPGTGIHF.

The DNA of the CDR3 is TGTGCCAGCAGACCACAGGCGCGCTCCTATAATTCACCCCTCCACTTT. Encoded protein: CASRPQARSYNSPLHF. This chain joins TRBV27 and TRBJ1-6; D is perhaps TRBD1 (5 bases). The V gene's germline CDR1 is MNHEY and CDR2 SMNVEV (reference sequence). Deletions cut 6 bases from V and 0 bases from J, with 12 bases between. The CDR3 covers 16 residues.

A remark on this clone: Other nucleotide sequences in the sample specify the same CDR3. The chain carries TRBV3-1 (or the pseudogene TRBV3-2) and TRBJ2-7, with TRBD1 matching over 7 bases. After removal of 4 bases from V and 0 bases from J, the junction contained 0 bases not matched to a gene. Looked up from germline, CDR1 is LGHDT and CDR2 is YNNKEL (reference sequence). The CDR3 runs 13 residues. The CDR3 here is CASSPGGSYEQYF. CDR3 DNA: TGTGCCAGCAGCCCAGGGGGCTCCTACGAGCAGTACTTC.

The gene calls are TRBV4-1 and TRBJ2-5; TRBD2 matches 12 bases. V shed 5 bases, J shed 5 bases, and the junction held 9 bases outside the gene matches. The germline CDR1 and CDR2 sequences are MGHRA and YSYEKL. The CDR3 has 16 amino acids. CDR3 residues: CASSYQTSGGRETQYF. As DNA, the CDR3 is TGCGCCAGCAGCTATCAGACTAGCGGGGGAAGGGAGACCCAGTACTTC.

The chain has TRBV5-8 and TRBJ1-1; D is possibly TRBD1 (6 bases). Trimming removed 2 bases from V and 1 base from J, with 12 bases in between. This CDR3 region has 15 residues. CDR1 is SGHTS and CDR2 is YDEGEE in the germline V gene. The CDR3, as DNA: TGTGCCAGCAGCTTCAACAGGGTTTCGAACACTGAAGCTTTCTTT. It specifies CASSFNRVSNTEAFF.

CDR3 residues: CASSLRDRGSGNTIYF. The CDR3, as DNA: TGTGCCAGCAGCCTCCGGGACAGAGGCTCTGGAAACACCATATATTTT. This chain links TRBV3-1 (or the pseudogene TRBV3-2) with TRBJ1-3; TRBD1 matches at 7 bases. This CDR3 is built from 16 residues. The junction had 6 bases not matched to a gene; V was cut back by 4 bases and J by 0 bases. The germline gives CDR1 LGHDT, CDR2 YNNKEL (reference sequence).

This chain uses TRBV6-5 with TRBJ2-2; D may be TRBD1 (6 bases). Germline V gene lookup returns CDR1 MNHEY and CDR2 SVGAGI. The CDR3 runs to 13 residues. V was trimmed by 2 bases and J by 9 bases, leaving 10 bases between them. CDR3: CASSYPQGRELFF. The CDR3 nucleotides are TGTGCCAGCAGTTACCCCCAGGGGAGGGAGCTGTTTTTT.

The CDR3 spells CASSSRAGFLGEQYF. The CDR3 DNA follows: TGTGCCAGCAGTTCTCGGGCAGGGTTCTTGGGCGAGCAGTACTTC. V and J are TRBV27 and TRBJ2-7, with D perhaps TRBD1 (5 bases). Germline V gene lookup returns CDR1 MNHEY and CDR2 SMNVEV (reference sequence). This CDR3 is built from 15 residues. V gave up 4 bases and J gave up 6 bases, with 19 bases separating them.